One sample yielded the 7 T cell receptor beta chains listed below, sequenced in a study of blood T cell repertoires in COVID-19. Produced via immunoSEQ multiplex PCR; TCRdb's table is partial and in-frame only. The sample carries about 330,000 clones, about 86% recorded once. The sequenced sample consisted of peripheral blood. The receptors originated from a woman aged 45-65 years with acute or convalescent COVID-19.

A remark on this clone: The sample has other DNA sequences that encode this CDR3 too. V usage is TRBV2 and J usage is TRBJ1-5, with no clear D. CDR3 length equals 12 residues. V lost 5 bases and J 0 bases, leaving 2 bases between the germline ends. CDR1 is SNHLY, CDR2 FYNNEI, per germline. For the CDR3, the DNA is TGTGCCAGCAGTCGTAGCAATCAGCCCCAGCATTTT. Translated, it gives CASSRSNQPQHF.

The V call is TRBV23-1, the J call TRBJ2-7; D perhaps matches TRBD1 (6 bases). TRBV23-1 is designated an ORF whose function remains uncertain. The V end lost 4 bases, the J end lost 0 bases, and 10 bases lay between the germline ends. The CDR3 is 14 residues long. The CDR3 loop reads CASSLTGSSYEQYF. The CDR3 coding sequence is TGCGCCAGCAGTCTCACAGGGTCCTCCTACGAGCAGTACTTC.

This chain connects TRBV27 to TRBJ1-6, with D possibly being TRBD1 (6 bases). This CDR3 is 14 amino acids long. V was cut by 3 bases and J by 7 bases, with 10 bases left in between. Germline V gene lookup returns CDR1 MNHEY and CDR2 SMNVEV (reference sequence). For the CDR3, the DNA is TGTGCCAGCAGTTTCGTCAGGGGCAATTCACCCCTCCACTTT. Translation gives CASSFVRGNSPLHF.

This chain connects TRBV7-8 to TRBJ1-5, with D unresolved. The germline CDR1 and CDR2 sequences are SGHVS and FQNEAQ. V lost 2 bases and J 4 bases, leaving 9 bases between the germline ends. The CDR3 covers 14 residues. CDR3 DNA sequence: TGTGCCAGCAGCTTATCCAGTTATAATCAGCCCCAGCATTTT. Translated: CASSLSSYNQPQHF.

This chain uses TRBV7-7 with TRBJ2-1; 14 positions agree with TRBD2. The trim removed 3 bases at V and 6 bases at J, leaving 4 bases unmatched. This CDR3 has 16 residues. The germline V gene has CDR1 SSHAT and CDR2 FNYEAQ (reference sequence). The CDR3: CASSLGLAGVGNEQFF. Written as DNA, the CDR3 is TGTGCCAGCAGCTTGGGACTAGCGGGAGTAGGCAATGAGCAGTTCTTC.

V is TRBV7-9 and J is TRBJ2-5, with D possibly matching TRBD1 (6 bases). Per the germline V gene, CDR1 is SEHNR and CDR2 is FQNEAQ (reference sequence). The CDR3 contains 15 residues. Deletions cut 5 bases from V and 5 bases from J, with 18 bases between. The CDR3 DNA reads as TGTGCCAGCAGCCACCGGGACACCCGAAGGGAGACCCAGTACTTC. Translating gives CASSHRDTRRETQYF.

The rearrangement joins TRBV2 to TRBJ2-2; the D gene is possibly TRBD1 (5 bases). Germline values: CDR1 SNHLY, CDR2 FYNNEI. The CDR3 extends over 14 amino acids. The germline V and J ends were trimmed by 7 bases and 1 base, with 10 bases remaining between them. Written as DNA, the CDR3 is TGTGCCAGCAAGGGGCCGATGAACACCGGGGAGCTGTTTTTT. Translated, it gives CASKGPMNTGELFF.